Listed below are T cell receptor beta chains from one sample, sequenced in a study of T cells in Graves' hyperthyroidism and ophthalmopathy. Each CDR3 protein gets one entry after TCRdb re-called the multiplex PCR reads with MiXCR. This table holds around 700,000 distinct CDR3 sequences, 30% to 40% found once. Sequenced: blood. Source of these receptors: a woman aged 40-49 years with Graves' hyperthyroidism. The CDR3 runs from the conserved cysteine through the conserved F or W. The D gene is left open where the match is weak. Part of the rows lack a size; the others show once, few, many or a class for expanded clones.

TRBV10-3	TRBJ1-5	-	17	-	TGTGCCATCAGTGAGTCCCCGGGGGGGTTGGGCAATCAGCCCCAGCATTTT	CAISESPGGLGNQPQHF
TRBV6-6	TRBJ2-1	-	13	-	TGTGCCAGCAGTTATTCCCTCACTATGGCGCAGTTCTTC	CASSYSLTMAQFF
TRBV6-5	TRBJ2-6	-	14	-	TGTGCCATCAGTTACTCATTCGGGGCCAACGTCCTGACTTTC	CAISYSFGANVLTF
TRBV6-1	TRBJ1-5	few	16	-	TGTGCCAGCAGTCCAATTGGGCAAGGGGAGATCCAGCCCCAGCATTTT	CASSPIGQGEIQPQHF
TRBV25-1	TRBJ2-7	few	15	TRBD1	TGTGCCAGCAGTGACTCCGGGACAGGTCCCTACGAGCAGTACTTC	CASSDSGTGPYEQYF
TRBV12-3/TRBV12-4	TRBJ1-1	many	14	-	TGTGCCAGCAGGAAGAGGCTGGGGAACACTGAAGCTTTCTTT	CASRKRLGNTEAFF
TRBV25-1	TRBJ1-2	once	15	-	TGTGCTAGTTTACAGGGATGGGATCCCAACTATGGCTACACCTTC	CASLQGWDPNYGYTF
TRBV5-8	TRBJ1-2	many	13	-	TGTGCCAGCAGCAAGAGGGATTCGGGCCGCTACACCTTC	CASSKRDSGRYTF
TRBV12-5	TRBJ1-1	-	12	-	TGTGCTAGTGGTTTGGGACAGCTTGAAGCTTTCTTT	CASGLGQLEAFF
TRBV20-1	TRBJ2-7	few	13	-	TGCAGTGCTTTCAAAGAAGGACACTACGAGCAGTACTTC	CSAFKEGHYEQYF
TRBV6-5	TRBJ2-5	many	14	-	TGTGCCAGCAGTTCCTCTACAGTGAAAGAGACCCAGTACTTC	CASSSSTVKETQYF
TRBV6-2/TRBV6-3	TRBJ2-5	-	14	-	TGTGCCAGCAGTTATTTGACAGTCCAAGAGACCCAGTACTTC	CASSYLTVQETQYF
TRBV14	TRBJ2-6	many	17	TRBD1	TGTGCCAGCAGCCCTTCGACAGGGGCTCCCGGGGCCAACGTCCTGACTTTC	CASSPSTGAPGANVLTF
TRBV6-4	TRBJ2-2	-	15	-	TGTGCCAGCAGTGATGGAGGGGGGAACACCGGGGAGCTGTTTTTT	CASSDGGGNTGELFF
TRBV12-3/TRBV12-4	TRBJ1-1	many	13	-	TGTGCCAGCAGTTTGGACCCGTGGACTGAAGCTTTCTTT	CASSLDPWTEAFF
TRBV4-3	TRBJ1-1	few	14	TRBD1	TGCGCCAGCAGCCAAGGAAGGGGGCGGGGTGAAGCTTTCTTT	CASSQGRGRGEAFF
TRBV20-1	TRBJ1-2	few	17	TRBD1	TGCAGTGCTAGTGGCCGGGACAGGGTAGATAAATCCTATGGCTACACCTTC	CSASGRDRVDKSYGYTF
TRBV7-7	TRBJ2-7	-	14	-	TGTGCCAGCAGTGGAGGCAGGGGCCCCTACGAGCAGTACTTC	CASSGGRGPYEQYF
TRBV12-3/TRBV12-4	TRBJ1-5	-	15	TRBD1	TGTGCCAGCAGCCTGCTGGGACAGGGAGGTCACCCCCAGCATTTT	CASSLLGQGGHPQHF
TRBV10-1	TRBJ2-7	-	14	-	TGCGCCAGCAGTCGAACTACAGGGGAGGGCGAGCAGTACTTC	CASSRTTGEGEQYF
TRBV20-1	TRBJ2-2	-	19	TRBD2	TGCAGTGCTGTAGGCCCCGGGACTAGCGGGAGAAGGGACACCGGGGAGCTGTTTTTT	CSAVGPGTSGRRDTGELFF
TRBV24-1	TRBJ2-3	-	15	TRBD1	TGTGCCAGCTCTCAACAGACAGGGCGCACAGATACGCAGTATTTT	CASSQQTGRTDTQYF
TRBV29-1	TRBJ2-1	-	15	TRBD2	TGCAGCGTTGCAATTGGACTAGCGGGAGGCAATGAGCAGTTCTTC	CSVAIGLAGGNEQFF
TRBV6-5	TRBJ1-6	many	14	TRBD1	TGTGCCAGCAGTTACTGGGACAGGGCTTCACCCCTCCACTTT	CASSYWDRASPLHF
TRBV5-1	TRBJ2-5	-	18	TRBD2	TGCGCCAGCCTCCCCACCGGGACTAGCGATTCATGGGGGGAGACCCAGTACTTC	CASLPTGTSDSWGETQYF
TRBV7-2	TRBJ2-3	-	17	TRBD2	TGTGCCAGCAGCCGTCCCACTAGCGTCACTAGCACAGATACGCAGTATTTT	CASSRPTSVTSTDTQYF
TRBV7-9	TRBJ2-2	-	14	TRBD2	TGTGCCAGGGGGGGACTAGCCAACACCGGGGAGCTGTTTTTT	CARGGLANTGELFF
TRBV28	TRBJ2-5	few	14	-	TGTGCCAGCAGTTTCCGCCGTAGCCAAGAGACCCAGTACTTC	CASSFRRSQETQYF
TRBV6-5	TRBJ2-5	-	14	TRBD2	TGTGCCAGCATGGCGGGAGGGTCCCGTGAGACCCAGTACTTC	CASMAGGSRETQYF
TRBV13	TRBJ2-2	many	16	-	TGTGCCAGCAGTCCCCAATCCCGGGGGGCAGCCGGGGAGCTGTTTTTT	CASSPQSRGAAGELFF
TRBV6-2/TRBV6-3	TRBJ2-2	-	14	-	TGTGCCAGAACCGGGACTGCTCTAACCGGGGAGCTGTTTTTT	CARTGTALTGELFF
TRBV7-2	TRBJ2-7	-	17	-	TGTGCCAACAGCTTAGCAGTAGGGGGGCAGGGAGGCTACGAGCAGTACTTC	CANSLAVGGQGGYEQYF
TRBV7-2	TRBJ2-7	few	17	TRBD1	TGTGCCAGCAGCTCTCACCTCTGGGACAGCCCATCCTACGAGCAGTACTTC	CASSSHLWDSPSYEQYF
TRBV4-1	TRBJ1-6	-	13	-	TGCGCCAGCAGCCGCCAAGGCGATGGGGGGCTCCACTTT	CASSRQGDGGLHF
TRBV7-4	TRBJ2-1	-	14	TRBD1	TGTGCCAGCAGTGGAGGGACAGGGAACAATGAGCAGTTCTTC	CASSGGTGNNEQFF
TRBV5-1	TRBJ2-7	-	15	-	TGCGCCAGCAGCTTGGGAGACGGAAGTTTCTACGAGCAGTACTTC	CASSLGDGSFYEQYF
TRBV12-3/TRBV12-4	TRBJ2-7	-	14	-	TGTGCCAGCAGTTTTGCCAGGCTAACCTACGAGCAGTACTTC	CASSFARLTYEQYF
TRBV7-9	TRBJ2-7	-	18	TRBD2	TGTGCCAGCAGCTGGAGGACTAGCGGGAATCCCTCCCCCTACGAGCAGTACTTC	CASSWRTSGNPSPYEQYF
TRBV14	TRBJ1-5	few	14	-	TGTGCCAGCTCCGACCTGCCCCTTTATCAGCCCCAGCATTTT	CASSDLPLYQPQHF
TRBV7-2	TRBJ2-7	many	15	TRBD2	TGTGCCAGCAGCTTAGGGGGACTAGCGCCCCTCGAGCAGTACTTC	CASSLGGLAPLEQYF